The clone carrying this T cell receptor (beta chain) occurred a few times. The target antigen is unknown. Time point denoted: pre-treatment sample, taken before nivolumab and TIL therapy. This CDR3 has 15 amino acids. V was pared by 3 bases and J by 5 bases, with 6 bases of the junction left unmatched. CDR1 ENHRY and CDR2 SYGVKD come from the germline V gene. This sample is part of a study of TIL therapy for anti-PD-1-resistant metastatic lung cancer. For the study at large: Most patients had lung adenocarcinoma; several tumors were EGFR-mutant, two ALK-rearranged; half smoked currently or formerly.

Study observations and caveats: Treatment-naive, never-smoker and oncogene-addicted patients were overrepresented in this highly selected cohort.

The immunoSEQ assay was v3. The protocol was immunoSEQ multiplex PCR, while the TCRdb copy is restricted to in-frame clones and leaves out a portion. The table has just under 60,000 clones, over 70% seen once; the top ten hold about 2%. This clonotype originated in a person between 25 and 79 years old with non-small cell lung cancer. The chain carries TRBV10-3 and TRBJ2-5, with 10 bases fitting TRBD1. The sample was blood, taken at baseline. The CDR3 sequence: CAISDATGGAETQYF. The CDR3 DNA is TGTGCCATCAGTGACGCGACAGGGGGCGCGGAGACCCAGTACTTC.